Listed below are T cell receptor beta chains from one sample, sequenced in a study of cytomegalovirus exposure and HLA in healthy donors. The table came from immunoSEQ multiplex PCR; TCRdb's copy has only in-frame clones and leaves some out. The data include approximately 150,000 clones; the top ten clones carry 2% to 2.5%. Sequencing was performed on PBMCs. The receptor set was obtained from a woman younger than 35 in good health and CMV-seronegative. Both conserved end residues are part of each CDR3. D genes are given only for firm matches.

j_call d_call v_call cdr3_nt cdr3_aa
TRBJ2-1 . TRBV4-2 TGTGCCAGCAGCTCAACGTGGGGGGTGAAAAGCTCCTACAATGAGCAGTTCTTC CASSSTWGVKSSYNEQFF
TRBJ2-5 TRBD1 TRBV11-2 TGTGCCAGCAGCTTCACGACAGGGAGAGAGACCCAGTACTTC CASSFTTGRETQYF
TRBJ2-3 TRBD1 TRBV6-1 TGTGCCAGCAGTGACGGGACAGGGGGCACAGATACGCAGTATTTT CASSDGTGGTDTQYF
TRBJ2-3 . TRBV7-8 TGTGCCAGCAGCTTATCGGGACAAAGCACAGATACGCAGTATTTT CASSLSGQSTDTQYF
TRBJ2-2 . TRBV7-6 TGTGCCAGCAGCTTGACTAACACCGGGGAGCTGTTTTTT CASSLTNTGELFF
TRBJ2-2 TRBD2 TRBV4-1 TGCGCCAGCAGCCCTACCGTAGCGGGAGTACACGGGGAGCTGTTTTTT CASSPTVAGVHGELFF
TRBJ1-1 . TRBV28 TGTGCCAGCAGTTTATTCAAGGGATACGAGGGCACTGAAGCTTTCTTT CASSLFKGYEGTEAFF
TRBJ1-2 . TRBV15 TGTGCCACCAGCAGAGACTCGTCGGGGGTCACGGGTGGCTACACCTTC CATSRDSSGVTGGYTF
TRBJ1-4 . TRBV4-1 TGCGCCAGCAGCCCGGTTGATGCTAATGAAAAACTGTTTTTT CASSPVDANEKLFF
TRBJ2-7 . TRBV7-3 TGTGCCAGCAGCTTACTCCCGACCGAGGATCGGTACTTC CASSLLPTEDRYF
TRBJ1-5 . TRBV30 TGTGCCTGGGGTAGGGGCATTCAGCCCCAGCATTTT CAWGRGIQPQHF
TRBJ2-1 . TRBV30 TGTGCCTGGGGCAACTACAATGAGCAGTTCTTC CAWGNYNEQFF
TRBJ2-1 TRBD2 TRBV7-8 TGTGCCAGCAGCTTAGTGGCCAGCGGGAGGGCTGGGCAGTTCTTC CASSLVASGRAGQFF
TRBJ1-4 TRBD1 TRBV30 TGTGCCTTCAGGGGGGAGGCTAATGAAAAACTGTTTTTT CAFRGEANEKLFF
TRBJ2-1 . TRBV9 TGTGCCAGCAGCGTAGGAGCGTCCACTCCCTCTGAGCAGTTCTTC CASSVGASTPSEQFF
TRBJ1-2 TRBD1 TRBV19 TGTGCCAGTAGCATACAGGGGCTCGGTGGCTACACCTTC CASSIQGLGGYTF
TRBJ2-7 TRBD2 TRBV7-3 TGTGCCAGCAGCTTAATTGGGGCTAGCGGTGACTACGAGCAGTACTTC CASSLIGASGDYEQYF
TRBJ1-3 . TRBV6-1 TGTGCCAGCAGTGAAGCTGACGACAGTGGTGGAAACACCATATATTTT CASSEADDSGGNTIYF
TRBJ1-1 . TRBV19 TGTGCCAGTAGTCTAAGACAGAACACTGAAGCTTTCTTT CASSLRQNTEAFF
TRBJ1-1 TRBD1 TRBV6-4 TGTGCCAGCAGCATGGGACAGGGGTCGACTGAAGCTTTCTTT CASSMGQGSTEAFF
TRBJ1-1 . TRBV5-5 TGTGCCAGCAGCTTTTCGCAGATCACTGAAGCTTTCTTT CASSFSQITEAFF
TRBJ2-2 . TRBV18 TGTGCCAGCTCAGCCGTGCGGGGAGAGAGGAACGGGGAGCTGTTTTTT CASSAVRGERNGELFF
TRBJ1-2 . TRBV5-1 TGCGCCAGCAGCTTGGCGGGGACTAGCGGCTACACCTTC CASSLAGTSGYTF
TRBJ2-1 TRBD2 TRBV11-3 TGTGCCAGCAGAAAACGCGGGACTAGTTGGCATGAGCAGTTCTTC CASRKRGTSWHEQFF
TRBJ1-6 TRBD1 TRBV13 TGTGCCAGCAGCTTAGGACAGGGGGGGACACCCCTCCACTTT CASSLGQGGTPLHF
TRBJ2-5 TRBD2 TRBV27 TGTGCCAGCAAGGCGGGAGCGGTTGTAGAGACCCAGTACTTC CASKAGAVVETQYF
TRBJ2-7 . TRBV5-1 TGCGCCAGCAGCCCGACGACTAACTACGAGCAGTACTTC CASSPTTNYEQYF
TRBJ1-2 . TRBV6-1 TGTGCCAGCAGGCCCAGACCACAGGACTATGGCTACACCTTC CASRPRPQDYGYTF
TRBJ1-1 . TRBV5-4 TGTGCCAGCAGCTTAGAGGAGGATCAGACTGAAGCTTTCTTT CASSLEEDQTEAFF
TRBJ1-4 . TRBV5-4 TGTGCCAGCAGCTTGGGGGGCTCCACTAATGAAAAACTGTTTTTT CASSLGGSTNEKLFF
TRBJ2-1 . TRBV11-2 TGTGCCAGCAGCAAAGAGGACTACTCCTACAATGAGCAGTTCTTC CASSKEDYSYNEQFF
TRBJ1-2 TRBD1 TRBV14 TGTGCCAGCAGTCAGAAGGGGACAGGGGATCCCTATGGCTACACCTTC CASSQKGTGDPYGYTF
TRBJ1-2 . TRBV6-5 TGTGCCAGCGCTAAGTCGCCCGCTCTAGGCTACACCTTC CASAKSPALGYTF
TRBJ2-1 . TRBV6-1 TGTGCCAGCAGTGGACTAGAGTACAATGAGCAGTTCTTC CASSGLEYNEQFF
TRBJ2-4 TRBD1 TRBV19 TGTGCCAGTAGTAAGGACAGGGGCTTAAGACAGGACAAAAACATTCAGTACTTC CASSKDRGLRQDKNIQYF
TRBJ1-5 . TRBV2 TGTGCCAGCTCTCCAGGGCTCGCCTCGTTGGCCCAGCATTTT CASSPGLASLAQHF
TRBJ2-1 TRBD2 TRBV19 TGTGCCAGTAGCTCCGCTAGCGGGAGTTACAATGAGCAGTTCTTC CASSSASGSYNEQFF
TRBJ2-5 . TRBV6-5 TGTGCCAGCAGTTACGGGACTTCGTACCAAGAGACCCAGTACTTC CASSYGTSYQETQYF
TRBJ2-3 . TRBV30 TGTGCCTGGAGTGTACCCCGATCGCCCGGGGATACGCAGTATTTT CAWSVPRSPGDTQYF
TRBJ1-2 TRBD1 TRBV7-3 TGTGCCAGCAGCTTAGAGGGACAGGGTGTCAGTGGCTACACCTTC CASSLEGQGVSGYTF
TRBJ2-2 TRBD2 TRBV14 TGTGCCAGCAGCCAAATAGCGGGAGTGACCGGGGAGCTGTTTTTT CASSQIAGVTGELFF
TRBJ2-2 . TRBV19 TGTGCCAGTAGTACTACACAGACAGGGGGGCCTAGCGGGAGCTTGGCCGGGGAGCTGTTTTTT CASSTTQTGGPSGSLAGELFF
TRBJ1-2 . TRBV18 TGTGCCAGCTCACCACGACAGAACCCTAACTATGGCTACACCTTC CASSPRQNPNYGYTF
TRBJ1-2 . TRBV29-1 TGCAGCGTGCCAGGGGAGGGTAATGGCTACACCTTC CSVPGEGNGYTF
TRBJ2-3 . TRBV18 TGTGCCAGCTCACCACCGGCAGCTAGGGATACGCAGTATTTT CASSPPAARDTQYF
TRBJ2-7 TRBD2 TRBV6-5 TGTGCCAGCAGCTCCCTAGCGGGAGCAGGGGAGCAGTACTTC CASSSLAGAGEQYF
TRBJ2-1 . TRBV9 TGTGCCAGCAGCGTAGCCGCGGGATTGACTGATGAGCAGTTCTTC CASSVAAGLTDEQFF
TRBJ1-4 . TRBV9 TGTGCCAGCAGCGTAGGAGCAGGGCCGGCCACAGAAAAACTGTTTTTT CASSVGAGPATEKLFF
TRBJ2-7 TRBD1 TRBV4-1 TGCGCCAGCAGCCTATATCTCGCAGGGGGCGCCGGAGACGAGCAGTACTTC CASSLYLAGGAGDEQYF
TRBJ2-5 TRBD1 TRBV6-1 TGTGCCAGCCGACCAGGGGGCCCCCTGAAAGAGACCCAGTACTTC CASRPGGPLKETQYF
TRBJ2-1 TRBD2 TRBV7-8 TGTGCCAGCAGCTTAAGAACTAGCGGGGCCTATCATGAGCAGTTCTTC CASSLRTSGAYHEQFF
TRBJ1-2 . TRBV5-8 TGTGCCAGCAGCTTGGTTGGAGTTATTGGACGGACAGCTAACTATGGCTACACCTTC CASSLVGVIGRTANYGYTF